The clone carrying this TCR beta chain was counted a single time. These data originate in a study of blood T cell repertoires in COVID-19. Study background: Material from acute and convalescent COVID-19 was sourced from the United States, Italy and Spain. From T cells, B-cell-depleted T cells, or PBMCs came the material, which was cDNA or gDNA.

Original handling: Reference gene primer amplification gave nucleated cell count estimates. Clones were sequenced by immunoSEQ multiplex PCR, and TCRdb holds only the in-frame ones, with some missing. V and J calls plus clone size are reproduced from that table; the DNA served to infer D and trimming. The data hold 200,000 to 250,000 clones, with roughly four fifths observed a single time. The CDR3 runs to 13 residues. V lost 4 bases to trimming and J lost 4 bases, with 11 bases between them. Germline CDR1 reads SQVTM; CDR2 reads ANQGSEA. V usage is TRBV29-1 and J usage is TRBJ2-1; TRBD2 is a possible D gene (6 bases). This sequence originates from a man older than 75 with acute or convalescent COVID-19. The specimen sequenced was peripheral blood. This CDR3 is CSVAGAEYNEQFF. In DNA form, the CDR3 reads TGCAGCGTTGCGGGAGCAGAGTACAATGAGCAGTTCTTC.